The clone carrying this TCR beta chain was recorded once. Antigen: not known. This sample was taken from a study of T cell responses to AZD1222 COVID-19 vaccine. Study information: Combined were second doses at about 4 or about 12 weeks.

The data were produced by immunoSEQ multiplex PCR, yet TCRdb's version contains in-frame clones alone and is incomplete. The table has fewer than 150,000 clones, approximately 94% seen once; the top ten hold around 5.1%. V dropped 1 base and J dropped 1 base, with 10 bases sitting between them. CDR3 length equals 15 residues. Germline V gene sequence: CDR1 SGHDN, CDR2 FVKESK. Broader study findings: Baseline serology detected seropositivity in only six AZD1222 recipients. Regions 160-218 and 743-854 held dominance among vaccine-associated CD4 TCRs, which spanned spike.

The chain recombines TRBV14 with TRBJ1-2, with D perhaps TRBD1 (5 bases). The sequencing used peripheral blood, collected on day 0 of AZD1222 vaccination. The receptor was derived from an adult in good health. The CDR3 DNA follows: TGTGCCAGCAGCCAAGGGGCAGGGTATAACTATGGCTACACCTTC. Translating gives CASSQGAGYNYGYTF.